These T cell receptor beta chains were read from a single sample in a study of identical twins. TCRdb reprocessed the 5' RACE reads with MiXCR, giving one entry per CDR3 protein. The sample has approximately 1.8 million distinct CDR3 sequences; roughly a third are singletons. The sample comprised cord blood. These receptors originate from a newborn girl in good health. CDR3s include the opening cysteine and the closing phenylalanine or tryptophan. Fields, in order: D gene, clone size, J gene, CDR3 length, V gene, CDR3 DNA, CDR3 protein. D genes are given only for firm matches. The listing skips clone size in some rows; elsewhere it reads once, few, many or a size class.

-,few,TRBJ2-7,13,TRBV2,TGTGCCAGCGCTTGGACAGCTGGCTACGAGCAGTACTTC,CASAWTAGYEQYF
TRBD2,many,TRBJ2-1,14,TRBV10-3,TGTGCCATCAGTGCTAGCGGCTCCTACAATGAGCAGTTCTTC,CAISASGSYNEQFF
-,few,TRBJ2-7,12,TRBV3-1,TGTGCCAGCAGCCAAGCGATCTACGAGCAGTACTTC,CASSQAIYEQYF
TRBD2,-,TRBJ2-5,13,TRBV6-1,TGTGCCAGCAGCAAAACTAGCGTAGATGACCAGTACTTC,CASSKTSVDDQYF
-,-,TRBJ2-1,13,TRBV5-1,TGCGCCAGCAGGATCCGAGGGGACGGTGAGCAGTTCTTC,CASRIRGDGEQFF
TRBD1,-,TRBJ1-6,16,TRBV27,TGTGCCAGCAGGGGGACAGGGGGCTCCTATAATTCACCCCTCCACTTT,CASRGTGGSYNSPLHF
TRBD2,-,TRBJ2-2,18,TRBV6-2/TRBV6-3,TGTGCCAGCAGTTATGGTCTAGCGGGAGGTCTGAACACCGGGGAGCTGTTTTTT,CASSYGLAGGLNTGELFF
-,few,TRBJ1-5,12,TRBV6-6,TGTGCCAGCAGTTATCCGGAGCAGCCCCAGCATTTT,CASSYPEQPQHF
-,-,TRBJ2-4,14,TRBV7-9,TGTGCCAGCAGCTTAGGACAGATTCAAAACATTCAGTACTTC,CASSLGQIQNIQYF
TRBD1,-,TRBJ2-3,15,TRBV10-2,TGCGCCAGCAGTGAGAGGGGGCGGGTCGCAGATACGCAGTATTTT,CASSERGRVADTQYF
-,-,TRBJ2-5,14,TRBV27,TGTGCCAGCAGTTTATCGAGCTCCTACAATGAGCAGTACTTC,CASSLSSSYNEQYF
-,-,TRBJ2-7,12,TRBV18,TGTGCCAGCTCACCAATATCTGACGAGCAGTACTTC,CASSPISDEQYF
-,many,TRBJ2-3,13,TRBV10-3,TGTGCCATCACTGGAACCTACACAGATACGCAGTATTTT,CAITGTYTDTQYF
-,few,TRBJ2-3,14,TRBV14,TGTGCCAGCAGCCCCCGACGGCCCACAGATACGCAGTATTTT,CASSPRRPTDTQYF
-,-,TRBJ1-1,14,TRBV6-6,TGTGCCAGCAGTAAGACAGGCCAGAACACTGAAGCTTTCTTT,CASSKTGQNTEAFF
TRBD2,-,TRBJ2-1,10,TRBV29-1,TGCAGCGTCCTAGCGGGTGAGCGGTTCTTC,CSVLAGERFF
-,-,TRBJ2-4,12,TRBV15,TGTGCCACCAGCAGAGCGAGGGACATTCAGTACTTC,CATSRARDIQYF
TRBD1,few,TRBJ1-6,16,TRBV6-1,TGTGCCAGCAGTACCACCGGGACAGGGAACAATTCACCCCTCCACTTT,CASSTTGTGNNSPLHF
TRBD2,many,TRBJ2-7,14,TRBV20-1,TGCAGTGCTAGAGGTAGCGGGGCGACCTACGAGCAGTACTTC,CSARGSGATYEQYF
-,-,TRBJ2-1,16,TRBV29-1,TGCAGCGTTGAAGATGGCCTTCCGACCCCCTACAATGAGCAGTTCTTC,CSVEDGLPTPYNEQFF
TRBD2,-,TRBJ2-3,13,TRBV20-1,TGCAGTGCTAGCCGGGGGGGCAGAGATACGCAGTATTTT,CSASRGGRDTQYF
TRBD1,-,TRBJ2-1,15,TRBV10-3,TGTGCCGTCAGTGATGGACAGGGGATGGGCAATGAGCAGTTCTTC,CAVSDGQGMGNEQFF
TRBD1,-,TRBJ2-3,13,TRBV5-1,TGCGCCAGCAGCCCCGGACAGGCAGCTACGCAGTATTTT,CASSPGQAATQYF
TRBD1,-,TRBJ1-1,15,TRBV5-1,TGCGCCAGCAGCTATCGACAGGGACGGGTCACTGAAGCTTTCTTT,CASSYRQGRVTEAFF
-,-,TRBJ1-1,8,TRBV20-1,TGCAGCCACGCTGAAGCTTTCTTT,CSHAEAFF
TRBD1,-,TRBJ1-2,12,TRBV5-1,TGCGCCAGCAGCTCGGCGACAGGGGACTACACCTTC,CASSSATGDYTF
-,few,TRBJ2-1,13,TRBV12-3/TRBV12-4,TGTGCCAGCAGTTTTAATATCGGGAATGAGCAGTTCTTC,CASSFNIGNEQFF
TRBD1,few,TRBJ2-7,13,TRBV20-1,TGCAGTGCCCTTAGGACAGGGAACTACGAGCAGTACTTC,CSALRTGNYEQYF
-,-,TRBJ1-5,12,TRBV19,TGTGCCAGTAGTGACAGATATCAGCCCCAGCATTTT,CASSDRYQPQHF
-,-,TRBJ1-2,12,TRBV5-6,TGTGCCAGCAGCCCGGGTCCAGGAGGCTACACCTTC,CASSPGPGGYTF
-,-,TRBJ2-7,18,TRBV3-1,TGTGCCAGCAGCCAAAGCTTACGTGGAGGGGGGGCTGCTAATGAGCAGTACTTC,CASSQSLRGGGAANEQYF
TRBD2,few,TRBJ2-7,19,TRBV4-2,TGTGCCAGCAGCCAAGTAAAGCATTTAATAGCGGGGACCGCCTACGAGCAGTACTTC,CASSQVKHLIAGTAYEQYF
-,few,TRBJ1-4,12,TRBV6-1,TGTGCCAGCAGTGAAAAGGGGGAAAAACTGTTTTTT,CASSEKGEKLFF
TRBD1,-,TRBJ1-5,14,TRBV5-5,TGTGCCAGCAGCGCGGGACAGAACAGTCAGCCCCAGCATTTT,CASSAGQNSQPQHF
-,few,TRBJ2-4,13,TRBV29-1,TGCAGCGTAGACAGGGAGGGCAAAAACATTCAGTACTTC,CSVDREGKNIQYF
TRBD2,-,TRBJ2-2,16,TRBV3-1,TGTGCCAGCAGCCAAGATGGGGCTAGCGGCACCGGGGAGCTGTTTTTT,CASSQDGASGTGELFF
-,-,TRBJ2-7,13,TRBV2,TGTGCCAGCTTTCGGACGCCCGGATACGAGCAGTACTTC,CASFRTPGYEQYF
-,-,TRBJ1-5,16,TRBV12-3/TRBV12-4,TGTGCCAGCAGTTTAGGTCGGACTGCCATGAAATTCCCCCAGCATTTT,CASSLGRTAMKFPQHF
TRBD2,-,TRBJ2-3,15,TRBV4-1,TGCGCCAGCAGCCAAGAAGTGGGGGAGGGCTATACGCAGTATTTT,CASSQEVGEGYTQYF
-,-,TRBJ2-5,15,TRBV7-2,TGTGCCAGCAGCTTACTGGGAGGTTCGCAAGAGACCCAGTACTTC,CASSLLGGSQETQYF
TRBD2,-,TRBJ2-1,16,TRBV6-6,TGTGCCAGCAGTTACTGGGCTAGCGGGGTACAAGAGACCCAGTTCTTC,CASSYWASGVQETQFF
TRBD1,-,TRBJ2-4,13,TRBV4-1,TGCGCCAGCAGCCAGGACAGGGGGCCAGTTCAGTACTTC,CASSQDRGPVQYF
-,-,TRBJ2-3,13,TRBV2,TGTGCCAGCGGCGTGGCTAGGTTAGATACGCAGTATTTT,CASGVARLDTQYF
TRBD1,few,TRBJ1-2,16,TRBV12-3/TRBV12-4,TGTGCCAGCAGTGGGGGACAGGGGGTCCCTAACTATGGCTACACCTTC,CASSGGQGVPNYGYTF
-,many,TRBJ2-1,14,TRBV27,TGTGCCAGCAGCCCCCTGGGTAGAGGGAATGAGCAGTTCTTC,CASSPLGRGNEQFF
TRBD2,few,TRBJ2-3,19,TRBV14,TGTGCCAGCAGCCAAGGATTTCGGACTAGCGGGAGGGCTGGAGATACGCAGTATTTT,CASSQGFRTSGRAGDTQYF
TRBD1,few,TRBJ1-6,14,TRBV27,TGTGCCAGCAGTACCGGGACAGGGTTTTCACCCCTCCACTTT,CASSTGTGFSPLHF
-,many,TRBJ2-7,12,TRBV20-1,TGCAGTGCTAGGGGCCGAGCCTACGAGCAGTACTTC,CSARGRAYEQYF
-,-,TRBJ2-6,13,TRBV5-6,TGTGCCAGCAGGGGGCCTGGGGCCAACGTCCTGACTTTC,CASRGPGANVLTF
-,-,TRBJ2-3,15,TRBV24-1,TGTGCCACCAGTGGCTTAGCGGAGTTCACAGATACGCAGTATTTT,CATSGLAEFTDTQYF
-,-,TRBJ2-7,15,TRBV19,TGTGCCAGTAGTATGGAGTCGAGAGGGCGCGGCGAGCAGTACTTC,CASSMESRGRGEQYF
-,-,TRBJ2-3,17,TRBV18,TGTGCCAGCTCACCGTCGGCCAGGGACCCTTCCACAGATACGCAGTATTTT,CASSPSARDPSTDTQYF
-,once,TRBJ1-5,15,TRBV3-1,TGTGCCAGCAGCCAAGAGTTCGGGGGGAATCAGCCCCAGCATTTT,CASSQEFGGNQPQHF
-,-,TRBJ2-1,16,TRBV18,TGTGCCGGCTCAGCAACCGGGACCCTACTCGCCAATGAGCAGTTCTTC,CAGSATGTLLANEQFF
-,few,TRBJ2-3,14,TRBV7-2,TGTGCCAGCAGCTTAGCGTCGTCCCTCCATACGCAGTATTTT,CASSLASSLHTQYF
-,-,TRBJ1-2,11,TRBV20-1,TGCAGTGCCTCCCACGACTATGGCTACACCTTC,CSASHDYGYTF
-,few,TRBJ2-7,14,TRBV7-2,TGTGCCAGCAGCTTAGCAGAGACACCCTACGAGCAGTACTTC,CASSLAETPYEQYF
-,few,TRBJ1-5,12,TRBV21-1,TGTGCCAGCAGCAAAGGGGGTACGCCCCAGCATTTT,CASSKGGTPQHF